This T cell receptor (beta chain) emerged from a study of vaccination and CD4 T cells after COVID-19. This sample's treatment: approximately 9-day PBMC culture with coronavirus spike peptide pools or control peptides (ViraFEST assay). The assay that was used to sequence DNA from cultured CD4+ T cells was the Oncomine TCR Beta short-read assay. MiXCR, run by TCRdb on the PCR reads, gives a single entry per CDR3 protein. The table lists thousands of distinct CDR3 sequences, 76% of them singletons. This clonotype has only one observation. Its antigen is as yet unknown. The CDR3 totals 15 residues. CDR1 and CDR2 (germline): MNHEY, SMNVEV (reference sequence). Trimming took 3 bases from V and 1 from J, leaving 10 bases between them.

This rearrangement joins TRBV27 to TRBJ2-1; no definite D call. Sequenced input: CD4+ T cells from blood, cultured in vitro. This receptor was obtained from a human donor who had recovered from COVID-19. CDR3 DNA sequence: TGTGCCAGCAGTTTGATAGTGGGGTCCTACAATGAGCAGTTCTTC. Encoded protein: CASSLIVGSYNEQFF.